The 19 T cell receptor beta chains presented below share a single source sample, sequenced in a study of blood T cell repertoires in COVID-19. Repertoires were generated with immunoSEQ multiplex PCR, while TCRdb's copy carries only in-frame clones and drops some. The sample has around 140,000 clones; 88% are singletons. Sequencing was performed on peripheral blood. Receptor source: a woman aged 45-65 years with acute or convalescent COVID-19.

The chain couples TRBV7-2 to TRBJ2-1, with TRBD2 matching over 8 bases. The CDR3 consists of 14 residues. V lost 5 bases and J lost 4; bases outside the gene matches: 4. CDR1 is SGHTA and CDR2 is FQGNSA in the germline V gene. CDR3 bases: TGTGCCAGCAGCGCACTAGCGGCGTACAATGAGCAGTTCTTC. It encodes CASSALAAYNEQFF.

This chain links TRBV11-2 with TRBJ1-2, with TRBD1 matching over 10 bases. CDR1 and CDR2 (germline): SGHAT, FQNNGV. Trimming at V came to 4 bases and at J to 6 bases, leaving 8 bases not matched to a gene. This CDR3 has 15 residues. CDR3 nucleotide sequence: TGTGCCAGCAGCTCGGGACAGGGGTTTATGAATGGCTACACCTTC. Its translation: CASSSGQGFMNGYTF.

This rearrangement joins TRBV18 to TRBJ1-5, with D perhaps TRBD1 (6 bases). V lost 6 bases to trimming and J lost 4 bases, with 31 bases between them. CDR3 length: 20 residues. The V gene's germline CDR1 is KGHSH and CDR2 LQKENI. The CDR3 sequence: CASSRYRAPHSDPENQPQHF. CDR3 DNA: TGTGCCAGCTCCCGTTACAGGGCTCCTCACAGCGATCCCGAGAATCAGCCCCAGCATTTT.

The rearrangement uses TRBV5-1 and TRBJ1-1; TRBD1 matches 7 bases. Per the germline V gene, CDR1 is SGHRS and CDR2 is YFSETQ. The CDR3 runs 14 residues. Unmatched junction bases numbered 9, after V lost 4 bases and J lost 6 bases. The CDR3 reads CASSVDRLWSEAFF. CDR3 DNA sequence: TGCGCCAGCAGCGTGGACAGGTTATGGTCTGAAGCTTTCTTT.

V and J are TRBV19 and TRBJ2-5, with TRBD1 matching over 7 bases. V shed 1 base, J shed 2 bases, and the junction held 10 bases outside the gene matches. Germline V gene data show CDR1 as LNHDA and CDR2 as SQIVND (reference sequence). The CDR3 is made up of 17 amino acids. In DNA form, the CDR3 reads TGTGCCAGTAGTATAGGGCCGACAGGGTCTCGACAAGAGACCCAGTACTTC. Translated, it gives CASSIGPTGSRQETQYF.

V gene TRBV19 combines with J gene TRBJ2-5, with TRBD2 matching 9 bases. The CDR3 length is 15 residues. J lost 5 bases, V lost 4 bases, and 8 bases had no gene match. Germline V lookup: CDR1 LNHDA, CDR2 SQIVND (reference sequence). The DNA of the CDR3 is TGTGCCAGTAGTACTCCGGGACTAGCTAGGGAGACCCAGTACTTC. Protein: CASSTPGLARETQYF.

The rearrangement uses TRBV18 and TRBJ1-3; no firm D call. The V and J ends lost 1 base and 4 bases respectively, with 14 bases between them. Germline V gene sequence: CDR1 KGHSH, CDR2 LQKENI. The CDR3 is 16 residues long. The CDR3 DNA is TGTGCCAGCTCACCACGAGCGGCCTTGGAGGGAAACACCATATATTTT. This sequence encodes CASSPRAALEGNTIYF.

The chain is built from TRBV27 and TRBJ1-2, with D uncertain. The CDR3 has 15 amino acids. The germline V gene encodes CDR1 MNHEY and CDR2 SMNVEV (reference sequence). V lost 2 bases, J lost 2 bases, and 12 bases lay in between. CDR3 region: CASSLSISLNYGYTF. In DNA form, the CDR3 reads TGTGCCAGCAGTTTAAGTATCAGTTTAAACTATGGCTACACCTTC.

This sequence joins TRBV27 and TRBJ2-1, with D tentatively TRBD1 (6 bases). The CDR3 totals 14 residues. The germline gives CDR1 MNHEY, CDR2 SMNVEV (reference sequence). V dropped 10 bases and J dropped 0 bases, with 13 bases sitting between them. This CDR3 is CATQGQRSYNEQFF. The CDR3 coding sequence is TGTGCCACCCAGGGGCAGCGCTCCTACAATGAGCAGTTCTTC.

This clone has just one count. The rearrangement joins TRBV27 to TRBJ1-2, with 9 bases aligning to TRBD1. This CDR3 is built from 15 residues. CDR1 MNHEY and CDR2 SMNVEV come from the germline V gene (reference sequence). Losses at the gene ends were 5 bases for V and 1 base for J; bases not matched to a gene: 5. The chain's CDR3 is CASSPGQGRNYGYTF. The CDR3 DNA is TGTGCCAGCAGTCCAGGACAGGGGCGTAACTATGGCTACACCTTC.

This chain connects TRBV28 to TRBJ2-1, with 13 bases that match TRBD2. Trimming at V came to 6 bases and at J to 8 bases, leaving 7 bases not matched to a gene. The CDR3 has 15 residues. Germline V gives CDR1 MDHEN, CDR2 SYDVKM. CDR3 DNA: TGTGCCAGCAGCCAAGGGACTAGCGGGGAATATGAGCAGTTCTTC. It yields the protein CASSQGTSGEYEQFF. The entire variable domain, with the rest obtained from reference TRBV28 and TRBJ2-1, is as follows: DVKVTQSSRYLVKRTGEKVFLECVQDMDHENMFWYRQDPGLGLRLIYFSYDVKMKEKGDIPEGYSVSREKKERFSLILESASTNQTSMYLCASSQGTSGEYEQFFGPGTRLTVL.

This clone was recorded a few times. The chain combines TRBV27 with TRBJ2-1; weak D call: TRBD2 (5 bases). V was cut by 1 base and J by 5 bases, with 12 bases left in between. The CDR3 loop spans 15 amino acids. Germline lookup yields CDR1 MNHEY and CDR2 SMNVEV (reference sequence). The CDR3 protein is CASSLYFREHNEQFF. In DNA form, the CDR3 reads TGTGCCAGCAGTTTATATTTTCGGGAACACAATGAGCAGTTCTTC.

The V and J genes are TRBV7-3 and TRBJ2-1, with D tentatively TRBD1 (5 bases). Trimming left V 7 bases short and J 9 bases short, with 16 bases between. This CDR3 contains 13 residues. The germline V gene encodes CDR1 SGHTA and CDR2 FQGTGA. The CDR3 DNA reads as TGTGCCAGCACGAAAGGGGCGGCAGGTGAGCAGTTCTTC. Protein sequence: CASTKGAAGEQFF.

The chain is built from TRBV19 and TRBJ2-3; the match to TRBD2 covers 13 bases. V was pared by 6 bases and J by 5 bases, with 8 bases of the junction left unmatched. CDR3 size: 16 residues. Germline values: CDR1 LNHDA, CDR2 SQIVND (reference sequence). Here the CDR3 reads CASRDNGLAGVDTQYF. CDR3 coding DNA: TGTGCCAGTAGGGACAACGGACTAGCGGGGGTAGATACGCAGTATTTT.

CDR3 nucleotide sequence: TGTGCCAGCGCCAGAACAGGGTATACGGATGGCTACACCTTC. It codes for CASARTGYTDGYTF. This chain connects TRBV27 to TRBJ1-2; TRBD1 is a possible D gene (6 bases). Germline V gene sequence: CDR1 MNHEY, CDR2 SMNVEV (reference sequence). The CDR3 totals 14 residues. Trimming took 8 bases from V and 6 from J, leaving 19 bases between them.

The chain is built from TRBV6-5 and TRBJ2-1; 9 bases are shared with TRBD2. The ends lost 0 bases at V and 2 bases at J; junction bases unmatched: 2. The germline CDR1 and CDR2 sequences are MNHEY and SVGAGI. The CDR3 contains 16 residues. CDR3: CASSYSLAGTYNEQFF. In DNA form, the CDR3 reads TGTGCCAGCAGTTACTCCCTAGCGGGGACCTACAATGAGCAGTTCTTC.

This rearrangement joins TRBV9 to TRBJ2-7; 7 positions match TRBD1. The V and J ends lost 3 bases and 6 bases, in that order; junction bases with no gene match: 21. Germline V gene lookup returns CDR1 SGDLS and CDR2 YYNGEE. The CDR3 length is 18 residues. The chain's CDR3 is CASSARQGMLPLGSEQYF. The CDR3 DNA follows: TGTGCCAGCAGCGCCCGACAGGGAATGTTACCCTTGGGGTCCGAGCAGTACTTC.

The V and J genes are TRBV18 and TRBJ2-1, with 13 nucleotides matching TRBD2. CDR3 length: 19 residues. V shed 3 bases, J shed 4 bases, and the junction held 12 bases outside the gene matches. Germline CDR1 is KGHSH and CDR2 is LQKENI. CDR3 loop: CASSPAPGTSGAGYNEQFF. As DNA, the CDR3 is TGTGCCAGCTCACCCGCCCCCGGGACTAGCGGGGCGGGATACAATGAGCAGTTCTTC. The full variable domain, rest sourced from reference TRBV18 and TRBJ2-1, is NAGVMQNPRHLVRRRGQEARLRCSPMKGHSHVYWYRQLPEEGLKFMVYLQKENIIDESGMPKERFSAEFPKEGPSILRIQQVVRGDSAAYFCASSPAPGTSGAGYNEQFFGPGTRLTVL.

Here the CDR3 reads CASSIYAASGATDTQYF. The CDR3 DNA follows: TGTGCCAGTAGTATTTATGCCGCTAGCGGGGCCACAGATACGCAGTATTTT. The rearrangement uses TRBV19 and TRBJ2-3, with 9 nucleotides matching TRBD2. Germline values: CDR1 LNHDA, CDR2 SQIVND (reference sequence). This CDR3 comprises 17 residues. V gave up 3 bases and J gave up 2 bases; unmatched junction bases: 9.